The clone carrying this T cell receptor beta chain was seen many times. Its antigen is unidentified. Time point noted: newly diagnosed GD, antithyroid drugs for less than 3 months. Making the TCR library involved RNA that had been extracted from PBMCs. iRepertoire HTBI primers and Arm-PCR of CDR3 regions built TCR beta libraries. One entry per CDR3 protein results from TCRdb running MiXCR on the multiplex PCR reads. This sample has around 330,000 distinct CDR3 sequences; over 15% occur once, and the top ten carry about 40%. The data derive from a study of regulatory T cells in long-lasting Graves disease. Study results and limitations: Clonotypes that were public and shared totalled 2,500 to 3,500 in persistent patients versus roughly 1,000 in new patients. Persistent disease samples used TRBV28, TRBJ1-2 and TRBJ2-5 preferentially.

The CDR3 has 18 amino acids. The V gene's germline CDR1 is SGHAT and CDR2 FQNNGV. Trimming removed 5 bases from V and 3 bases from J; junction bases left unmatched: 15. The sequenced sample was peripheral blood mononuclear cells (PBMCs), obtained at new diagnosis, from a patient treated with antithyroid drugs. This sequence joins TRBV11-2 and TRBJ2-5; 10 nucleotides match TRBD2. The clonotype comes from a female donor with Graves disease. The CDR3: CASSPGGASGSGEETQYF. The DNA of the CDR3 is TGTGCCAGCAGCCCTGGTGGGGCTAGCGGGAGTGGGGAAGAGACCCAGTACTTC.